This section outlines one T cell receptor beta chain sequence together with its context. This sample was included in a study of blood T cell repertoires in COVID-19. Looking at the study overall: Researchers got acute and convalescent COVID-19 samples from the United States, Italy and Spain. Sample material is recorded as cDNA or gDNA derived from T cells, B-cell-depleted T cells, or PBMCs.

Study processing details: Researchers report that nucleated cell counts were estimated from reference gene primer amplification. Generated by immunoSEQ multiplex PCR, the TCRdb table keeps only in-frame clones and is missing some. V, J and clone size were drawn from that table, and D and trimming were deduced from the DNA. The sample records approximately 230,000 clones, approximately 79% being singletons. Trimming cost V 1 base and J 3 bases, with 20 bases left between them. CDR1 is SGHDT, CDR2 YYEEEE, per germline. CDR3 size: 17 residues. The clonotype was recovered from a woman aged 35 to 49 with active or convalescent COVID-19. Sequences were obtained from peripheral blood. The V and J genes are TRBV5-6 and TRBJ2-7, with D possibly being TRBD1 (6 bases). The CDR3: CASSLLGQGNNHYEQYV. The CDR3, as DNA: TGTGCCAGCAGCTTGCTAGGGCAGGGGAATAATCACTACGAGCAGTACGTC.